The rows below give T cell receptor beta chains drawn from one sample of a study of breast tumors, draining lymph nodes, adjacent tissues. TCRdb ran MiXCR on the multiplex PCR reads and lists one entry per CDR3 protein. The sample lists tens of thousands of distinct CDR3 sequences, 23% occurring once. The sequencing sample was made of breast tumor tissue. The receptors originated from a female donor with breast cancer. Some clones in this sample may be carry-over from other donors' samples. CDR3s include the opening cysteine and the closing phenylalanine or tryptophan. The D gene is left open where the match is weak. The size of a clone is reported for some rows only, either as once, few or many, or as a class for expanded clones.

>TRBJ2-5|TRBV7-9|13|.|.
CASSLDREGTQYF
TGTGCCAGCAGCTTAGACAGGGAGGGGACCCAGTACTTC
>TRBJ2-2|TRBV10-3|12|.|many
CAIMTNTGELFF
TGTGCCATCATGACGAACACCGGGGAGCTGTTTTTT
>TRBJ2-5|TRBV20-1|13|.|many
CSAIRDSQETQYF
TGCAGTGCTATCCGGGACTCCCAAGAGACCCAGTACTTC
>TRBJ2-3|TRBV6-5|13|.|many
CASSYWGRHTQYF
TGTGCCAGCAGTTACTGGGGTAGGCATACGCAGTATTTT
>TRBJ2-2|TRBV5-1|15|TRBD1|many
CASSFDRGGSGELFF
TGCGCCAGCAGCTTTGACAGGGGGGGATCCGGGGAGCTGTTTTTT
>TRBJ2-5|TRBV7-7|15|.|many
CASSLGIRGQETQYF
TGTGCTAGCAGCTTAGGGATCCGGGGCCAAGAGACCCAGTACTTC
>TRBJ2-1|TRBV11-1|12|.|many
CASSSRNNEQFF
TGTGCCAGCAGCTCACGGAACAATGAGCAGTTCTTC
>TRBJ1-5|TRBV28|15|TRBD1|.
CASRETGGFLEPQHF
TGTGCCAGCAGGGAGACAGGGGGCTTTTTGGAGCCCCAGCATTTT
>TRBJ1-5|TRBV2|13|.|many
CASQGQFNQPQHF
TGTGCCTCCCAGGGGCAGTTCAATCAGCCCCAGCATTTT
>TRBJ1-2|TRBV4-1|13|.|large
CASSQATVYGYTF
TGCGCCAGCAGCCAGGCTACAGTCTATGGCTACACCTTC
>TRBJ2-1|TRBV20-1|15|.|many
CSARDGWMSNNEQFF
TGCAGTGCTAGAGATGGCTGGATGAGCAACAATGAGCAGTTCTTC
>TRBJ1-2|TRBV7-3|15|.|many
CASSPGGVPSRGYTF
TGTGCCAGCAGCCCGGGGGGCGTCCCGTCGCGGGGCTACACCTTC
>TRBJ2-5|TRBV24-1|16|.|.
CATSDLQGQGQETQYF
TGTGCCACCAGTGATTTGCAGGGGCAGGGCCAAGAGACCCAGTACTTC
>TRBJ2-7|TRBV6-2/TRBV6-3|13|.|.
CASSYGPREEQYF
TGTGCCAGCAGTTACGGGCCTCGGGAGGAGCAGTACTTC
>TRBJ2-7|TRBV14|13|TRBD1|many
CASSQDVTGIQYF
TGTGCCAGCAGCCAAGATGTGACAGGGATTCAGTACTTC
>TRBJ2-2|TRBV2|14|.|many
CASKVRVDTGELFF
TGTGCCAGCAAGGTTCGTGTCGACACCGGGGAGCTGTTTTTT
>TRBJ1-5|TRBV28|13|.|many
CASSQQGRQPQHF
TGTGCCAGCAGTCAACAGGGTCGCCAGCCCCAGCATTTT
>TRBJ1-2|TRBV9|12|TRBD1|many
CASSGTGFGYTF
TGTGCCAGCAGCGGGACAGGGTTTGGCTACACCTTC
>TRBJ2-5|TRBV19|12|.|.
CASSENREAQYF
TGTGCCAGTAGTGAGAACAGGGAGGCCCAGTACTTC
>TRBJ2-7|TRBV2|15|TRBD1|many
CASSERETGGEEQYF
TGTGCCAGCAGTGAAAGAGAGACAGGGGGTGAGGAGCAGTACTTC
>TRBJ2-3|TRBV6-6|15|.|many
CASSLGGSLTDTQYF
TGTGCCAGCAGTTTAGGTGGGTCACTCACAGATACGCAGTATTTT
>TRBJ2-2|TRBV20-1|16|TRBD2|once
CSAREAGGRAGGELFF
TGCAGTGCTAGAGAGGCAGGCGGGAGGGCCGGCGGGGAGCTGTTTTTT
>TRBJ1-3|TRBV5-5|16|.|.
CASSLAVQAGFDTIYF
TGTGCCAGCAGCTTGGCCGTGCAGGCGGGTTTTGACACCATATATTTT
>TRBJ2-1|TRBV5-1|15|TRBD2|.
CASSLVLAGDNEQFF
TGCGCCAGCAGCTTGGTACTAGCGGGAGATAATGAGCAGTTCTTC
>TRBJ2-5|TRBV9|15|.|many
CASSVGGISQETQYF
TGTGCCAGCAGCGTTGGGGGAATCAGTCAAGAGACCCAGTACTTC
>TRBJ1-4|TRBV7-9|14|TRBD1|many
CASSFGQGDEKLFF
TGTGCCAGCAGCTTCGGACAGGGGGATGAAAAACTGTTTTTT
>TRBJ1-5|TRBV5-1|14|.|many
CASSLDSPNQPQHF
TGCGCCAGCAGCTTGGACAGCCCCAATCAGCCCCAGCATTTT
>TRBJ2-1|TRBV7-8|16|TRBD2|many
CASSLRTSGYYNEQFF
TGTGCCAGCAGCTTAAGGACTAGCGGGTATTACAATGAGCAGTTCTTC
>TRBJ2-3|TRBV14|16|TRBD1|many
CASSPLVRTGGGTQYF
TGTGCCAGCAGCCCCCTCGTCCGGACAGGGGGCGGAACGCAGTATTTT
>TRBJ2-6|TRBV20-1|17|.|.
CSVRDPGRTPGANVLTF
TGCAGTGTTAGAGATCCCGGTAGAACCCCTGGGGCCAACGTCCTGACTTTC
>TRBJ2-5|TRBV2|12|.|many
CASSSGLGTQYF
TGTGCCAGCAGCTCGGGCCTGGGGACCCAGTACTTC
>TRBJ2-1|TRBV20-1|17|TRBD2|many
CSARGGVLAEDYNEQFF
TGCAGTGCTAGAGGGGGGGTACTAGCGGAAGACTACAATGAGCAGTTCTTC
>TRBJ2-1|TRBV6-6|14|TRBD2|many
CASRRLAGGNEQFF
TGTGCCAGCAGGCGACTAGCGGGAGGCAATGAGCAGTTCTTC
>TRBJ1-2|TRBV20-1|14|.|many
CSATTDGVDYGYTF
TGCAGTGCAACCACCGACGGGGTTGACTATGGCTACACCTTC
>TRBJ1-2|TRBV2|13|.|many
CASSDDRDYGYTF
TGTGCCAGCAGTGATGACCGCGACTATGGCTACACCTTC
>TRBJ2-7|TRBV10-3|15|TRBD2|medium-sized
CAIREGGLAAYEQYF
TGTGCCATCAGGGAGGGAGGACTAGCGGCCTACGAGCAGTACTTC
>TRBJ1-5|TRBV2|15|TRBD1|many
CASRRDREVGQPQHF
TGTGCCAGCAGACGGGACAGGGAAGTAGGACAGCCCCAGCATTTT
>TRBJ2-7|TRBV18|13|.|once
CASSPYSAYEQYF
TGTGCCAGCTCACCGTACAGCGCCTACGAGCAGTACTTC
>TRBJ2-3|TRBV7-3|14|TRBD1|many
CASSGTGGTDTQYF
TGTGCCAGCAGCGGGACAGGGGGCACAGATACGCAGTATTTT
>TRBJ1-4|TRBV19|15|TRBD1|.
CASSDPGQINEKLFF
TGTGCCAGTAGTGACCCGGGACAGATTAATGAAAAACTGTTTTTT
>TRBJ2-5|TRBV6-6|12|TRBD2|.
CANSPGGETQYF
TGTGCCAACAGCCCGGGGGGTGAGACCCAGTACTTC
>TRBJ2-1|TRBV24-1|17|TRBD2|few
CATSTGTSGILYNEQFF
TGTGCCACCAGTACCGGGACTAGCGGTATTCTGTACAATGAGCAGTTCTTC